The rows below give T cell receptor beta chains drawn from one sample of a study of cytomegalovirus exposure and HLA in healthy donors. Clones were sequenced by immunoSEQ multiplex PCR, and TCRdb holds only the in-frame ones, with some missing. The table lists about 160,000 clones, around nine tenths of them singletons. Sequences were obtained from PBMCs. These receptors all stem from a woman in her late teens or twenties in good health and CMV-seronegative. The CDR3 runs from the conserved cysteine through the conserved F or W. The D gene is left open where the match is weak. Some rows have no size entry. The others give once, few or many, or a class for an expanded clone.

NA	NA	TRBV9	TRBJ1-1	CASSVAGSMNTEAFF	TGTGCCAGCAGCGTAGCGGGGTCGATGAACACTGAAGCTTTCTTT
few	NA	TRBV7-8	TRBJ2-1	CASSSDLHHNEQFF	TGTGCCAGCAGTTCTGACTTACACCACAATGAGCAGTTCTTC
few	TRBD1	TRBV2	TRBJ1-6	CASRGTGNYNSPLHF	TGTGCCAGCAGAGGGACAGGGAATTATAATTCACCCCTCCACTTT
NA	NA	TRBV15	TRBJ1-5	CATSGAAPNQPQHF	TGTGCCACCAGCGGTGCGGCGCCCAATCAGCCCCAGCATTTT
NA	NA	TRBV6-5	TRBJ2-7	CASSYLGVYEQYF	TGTGCCAGCAGTTATTTAGGGGTCTACGAGCAGTACTTC
NA	NA	TRBV10-2	TRBJ1-1	CASRPRGGFTEAFF	TGCGCCAGCAGGCCGAGGGGGGGGTTTACTGAAGCTTTCTTT
NA	NA	TRBV30	TRBJ1-2	CAWTGRAVGGYTF	TGTGCCTGGACAGGGAGGGCCGTGGGGGGCTACACCTTC
NA	TRBD2	TRBV5-1	TRBJ2-1	CASSIASGSSYNEQFF	TGCGCCAGCAGCATCGCTAGCGGGAGCTCCTACAATGAGCAGTTCTTC
NA	NA	TRBV5-6	TRBJ1-4	CASGRAYNEKLFF	TGTGCCAGCGGCAGGGCTTATAATGAAAAACTGTTTTTT
NA	TRBD1	TRBV6-4	TRBJ1-5	CASSVETGVQPQHF	TGTGCCAGCAGTGTCGAGACAGGGGTTCAGCCCCAGCATTTT
NA	TRBD2	TRBV6-5	TRBJ2-7	CASSYAGGEYF	TGTGCCAGCAGTTACGCGGGAGGGGAGTACTTC
NA	NA	TRBV28	TRBJ2-1	CASSHRVRSYNEQFF	TGTGCCAGCAGCCACAGGGTAAGGTCCTACAATGAGCAGTTCTTC
NA	TRBD1	TRBV29-1	TRBJ1-1	CSVPPDRGLNTEAFF	TGCAGCGTTCCCCCGGACAGGGGCCTGAACACTGAAGCTTTCTTT
NA	NA	TRBV11-2	TRBJ2-7	CASSLAGVSYEQYF	TGTGCCAGCAGCTTAGCAGGGGTTTCCTACGAGCAGTACTTC
NA	NA	TRBV15	TRBJ1-2	CATSLLENGYTF	TGTGCCACCTCCCTATTAGAAAACGGCTACACCTTC
NA	TRBD1	TRBV7-6	TRBJ1-1	CASSLNRGVNTEAFF	TGTGCCAGCAGCCTTAACAGGGGGGTGAACACTGAAGCTTTCTTT
NA	NA	TRBV4-1	TRBJ1-1	CASRHRAVRNTEAFF	TGCGCCAGCAGGCACAGGGCTGTTAGGAACACTGAAGCTTTCTTT
NA	NA	TRBV5-1	TRBJ2-7	CASSLGQAGWYEQYF	TGCGCCAGCAGCTTGGGACAGGCAGGCTGGTACGAGCAGTACTTC
once	NA	TRBV7-9	TRBJ1-2	CATNPDSGRDGAGYGYTF	TGTGCCACCAATCCGGACAGTGGGAGGGATGGGGCCGGCTATGGCTACACCTTC
NA	NA	TRBV30	TRBJ1-5	CAWKGEGQPQHF	TGTGCCTGGAAGGGGGAAGGTCAGCCCCAGCATTTT
NA	NA	TRBV11-3	TRBJ1-2	CASSFDTLLGCDYGYTF	TGTGCCAGCAGCTTCGACACCCTTCTTGGATGCGACTATGGCTACACCTTC
NA	TRBD1	TRBV6-5	TRBJ2-4	CASSRQGIGKNIQYF	TGTGCCAGCAGTCGACAGGGAATCGGCAAAAACATTCAGTACTTC
once	TRBD1	TRBV5-6	TRBJ1-4	CASSLLTGKLFF	TGTGCCAGCAGCCTGTTGACAGGGAAACTGTTTTTT
once	NA	TRBV7-2	TRBJ1-2	CASSAYTGKGYTF	TGTGCCAGCAGCGCTTACACAGGGAAAGGCTACACCTTC
NA	TRBD1	TRBV19	TRBJ1-2	CASSIAEGARGYTF	TGTGCCAGTAGTATAGCGGAGGGGGCGCGGGGCTACACCTTC
NA	NA	TRBV7-9	TRBJ2-1	CASSFAGPSYNEQFF	TGTGCCAGCAGCTTTGCGGGCCCCTCCTACAATGAGCAGTTCTTC
NA	NA	TRBV7-2	TRBJ2-2	CASSSAGPGELFF	TGTGCCAGCAGCTCCGCGGGGCCCGGGGAGCTGTTTTTT
NA	NA	TRBV30	TRBJ2-1	CAWSAQGGEQFF	TGTGCCTGGAGTGCACAGGGTGGCGAGCAGTTCTTC
NA	TRBD1	TRBV9	TRBJ2-7	CASSVETGGLYEQYF	TGTGCCAGCAGCGTTGAGACAGGGGGACTTTACGAGCAGTACTTC
NA	NA	TRBV7-9	TRBJ2-2	CASSLIRGHTGELFF	TGTGCCAGCAGCTTAATCAGGGGTCACACCGGGGAGCTGTTTTTT
NA	NA	TRBV13	TRBJ2-5	CASSFSSARETQYF	TGTGCCAGCAGCTTTAGCTCGGCCCGAGAGACCCAGTACTTC
NA	TRBD2	TRBV5-6	TRBJ2-2	CASSALAEANTGELFF	TGTGCCAGCAGCGCACTAGCGGAGGCGAACACCGGGGAGCTGTTTTTT
NA	TRBD1	TRBV30	TRBJ2-1	CAWSPSGGREQFF	TGTGCCTGGAGTCCCTCAGGGGGCAGAGAGCAGTTCTTC
few	NA	TRBV19	TRBJ2-2	CASSSHRTGELFF	TGTGCCAGTAGCTCACACAGGACCGGGGAGCTGTTTTTT